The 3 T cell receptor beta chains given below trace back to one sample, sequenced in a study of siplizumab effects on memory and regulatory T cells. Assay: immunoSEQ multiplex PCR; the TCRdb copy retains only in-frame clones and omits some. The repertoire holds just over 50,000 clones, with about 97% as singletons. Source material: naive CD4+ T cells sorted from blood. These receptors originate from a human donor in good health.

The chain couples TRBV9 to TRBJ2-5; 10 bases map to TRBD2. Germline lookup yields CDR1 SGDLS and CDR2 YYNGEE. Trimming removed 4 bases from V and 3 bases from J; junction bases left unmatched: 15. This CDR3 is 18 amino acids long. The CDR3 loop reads CASSPSFSGRAGKETQYF. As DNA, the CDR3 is TGTGCCAGCAGCCCAAGTTTCAGCGGGAGGGCGGGTAAAGAGACCCAGTACTTC.

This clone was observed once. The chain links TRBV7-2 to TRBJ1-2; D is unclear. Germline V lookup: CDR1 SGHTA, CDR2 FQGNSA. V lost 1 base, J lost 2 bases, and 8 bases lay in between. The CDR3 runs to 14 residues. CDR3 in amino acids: CASSLVSQNYGYTF. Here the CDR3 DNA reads TGTGCCAGCAGCTTAGTGTCTCAGAACTATGGCTACACCTTC.

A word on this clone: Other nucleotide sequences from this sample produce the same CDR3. The CDR3 nucleotides read TGTGCCAGCAGCCGGGACACTGAAGCTTTCTTT. Amino acid sequence: CASSRDTEAFF. The chain joins TRBV6-5 to TRBJ1-1; unclear D gene. V was cut by 6 bases and J by 3 bases, with 5 bases left in between. The CDR3 consists of 11 residues. The germline V gene has CDR1 MNHEY and CDR2 SVGAGI.